This TCR beta chain was identified in a study of blood T cell repertoires in COVID-19. The wider study: Acute and convalescent COVID-19 specimens originated in the United States, Italy and Spain. T cells, B-cell-depleted T cells, or PBMCs supplied cDNA or gDNA.

In the original processing: Estimates of nucleated cell counts were drawn from the amplification of reference gene primers. This table comes from immunoSEQ multiplex PCR, and its TCRdb copy is limited to in-frame clones, with some not included. V and J calls and clone size are given by that table; D and trimming were obtained from the DNA. Among some 66,000 clones, roughly 82% were seen once, and the ten largest hold approximately 6.6%. The length of the CDR3 is 14 residues. V shed 2 bases and J shed 7 bases, with 14 bases lying between them. Germline CDR1 and CDR2: SNHLY and FYNNEI. The rearrangement links TRBV2 to TRBJ1-1; D is uncertain. Sequencing used peripheral blood. The TCR was taken from a man aged 55 to 70 with acute or convalescent COVID-19. The CDR3 coding sequence is TGTGCCAGCAGTGAACTTGGAGGTCCCGGTGAAGCTTTCTTT. Translating gives CASSELGGPGEAFF. Based on the CDR3 plus reference TRBV2 and TRBJ1-1, the full variable domain is EPEVTQTPSHQVTQMGQEVILRCVPISNHLYFYWYRQILGQKVEFLVSFYNNEISEKSEIFDDQFSVERPDGSNFTLKIRSTKLEDSAMYFCASSELGGPGEAFFGQGTRLTVV.